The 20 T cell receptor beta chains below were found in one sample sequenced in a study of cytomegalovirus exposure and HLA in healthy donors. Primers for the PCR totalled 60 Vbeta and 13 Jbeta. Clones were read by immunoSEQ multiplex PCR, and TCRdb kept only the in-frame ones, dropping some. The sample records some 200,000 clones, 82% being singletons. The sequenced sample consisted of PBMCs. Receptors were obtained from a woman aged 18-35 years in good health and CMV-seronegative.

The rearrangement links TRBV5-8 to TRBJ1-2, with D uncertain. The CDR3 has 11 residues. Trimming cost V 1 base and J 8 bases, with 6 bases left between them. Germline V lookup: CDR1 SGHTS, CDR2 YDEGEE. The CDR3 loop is CASSLLRGYTF. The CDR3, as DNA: TGTGCCAGCAGCTTGTTACGGGGCTACACCTTC.

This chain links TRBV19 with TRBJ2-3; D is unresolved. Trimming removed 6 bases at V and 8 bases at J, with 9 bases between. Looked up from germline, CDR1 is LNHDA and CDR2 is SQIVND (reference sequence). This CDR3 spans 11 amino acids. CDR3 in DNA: TGTGCCAGTAGCACCTGGAGTACGCAGTATTTT. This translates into CASSTWSTQYF.

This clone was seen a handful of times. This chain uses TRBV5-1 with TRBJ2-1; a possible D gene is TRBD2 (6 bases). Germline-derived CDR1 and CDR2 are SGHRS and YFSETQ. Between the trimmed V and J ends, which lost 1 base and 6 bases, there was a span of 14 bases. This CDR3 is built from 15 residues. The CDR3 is CASSLIPGAINEQFF. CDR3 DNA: TGCGCCAGCAGCTTGATTCCGGGAGCCATCAATGAGCAGTTCTTC. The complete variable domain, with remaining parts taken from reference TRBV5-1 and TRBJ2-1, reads KAGVTQTPRYLIKTRGQQVTLSCSPISGHRSVSWYQQTPGQGLQFLFEYFSETQRNKGNFPGRFSGRQFSNSRSEMNVSTLELGDSALYLCASSLIPGAINEQFFGPGTRLTVL.

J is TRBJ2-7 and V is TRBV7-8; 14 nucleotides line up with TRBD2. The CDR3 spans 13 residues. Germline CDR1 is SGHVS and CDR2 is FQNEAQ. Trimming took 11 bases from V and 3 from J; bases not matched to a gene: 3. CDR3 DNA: TGTGCCGGAGGGACTAGCGGGAGCTACGAGCAGTACTTC. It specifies CAGGTSGSYEQYF.

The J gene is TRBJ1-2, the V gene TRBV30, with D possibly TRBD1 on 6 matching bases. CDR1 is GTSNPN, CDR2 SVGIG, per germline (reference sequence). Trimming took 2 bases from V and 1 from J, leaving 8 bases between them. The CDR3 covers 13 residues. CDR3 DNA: TGTGCCTGGAGTCCAGGGGTTAACTATGGCTACACCTTC. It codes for CAWSPGVNYGYTF. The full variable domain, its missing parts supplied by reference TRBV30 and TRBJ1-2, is SQTIHQWPATLVQPVGSPLSLECTVEGTSNPNLYWYRQAAGRGLQLLFYSVGIGQISSEVPQNLSASRPQDRQFILSSKKLLLSDSGFYLCAWSPGVNYGYTFGSGTRLTVV.

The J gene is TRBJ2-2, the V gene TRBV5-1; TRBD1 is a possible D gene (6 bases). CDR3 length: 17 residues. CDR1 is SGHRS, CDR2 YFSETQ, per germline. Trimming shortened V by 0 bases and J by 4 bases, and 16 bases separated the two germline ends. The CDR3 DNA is TGCGCCAGCAGCTTGGAGGGACATACCTCGGGCACCGGGGAGCTGTTTTTT. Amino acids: CASSLEGHTSGTGELFF.

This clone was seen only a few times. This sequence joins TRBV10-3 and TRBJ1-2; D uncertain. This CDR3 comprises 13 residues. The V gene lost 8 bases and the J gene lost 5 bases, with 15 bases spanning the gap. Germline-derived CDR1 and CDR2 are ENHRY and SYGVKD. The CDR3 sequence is CAISIESSYGYTF. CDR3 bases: TGTGCCATCTCTATAGAGAGTTCTTATGGCTACACCTTC.

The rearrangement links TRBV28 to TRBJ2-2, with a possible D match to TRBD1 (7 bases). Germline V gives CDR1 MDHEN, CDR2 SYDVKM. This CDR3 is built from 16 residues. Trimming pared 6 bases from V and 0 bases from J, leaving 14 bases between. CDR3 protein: CASRSGGLANTGELFF. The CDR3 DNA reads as TGTGCCAGCAGGTCAGGGGGGCTCGCGAACACCGGGGAGCTGTTTTTT.

CDR3 sequence: CASSRSSGSAKNIQYF. CDR3 DNA sequence: TGTGCCAGCTCACGGTCTAGCGGGAGTGCCAAAAACATTCAGTACTTC. The chain employs TRBV18 and TRBJ2-4; 10 nucleotides agree with TRBD2. Germline V CDR1 and CDR2: KGHSH, LQKENI. The CDR3 has 16 amino acids. V shed 4 bases, J shed 1 base, and the junction held 4 bases outside the gene matches.

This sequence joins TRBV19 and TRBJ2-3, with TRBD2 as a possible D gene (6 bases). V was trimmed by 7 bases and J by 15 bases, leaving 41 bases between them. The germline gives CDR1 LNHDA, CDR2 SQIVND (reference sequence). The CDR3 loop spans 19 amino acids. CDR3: CASNGGAYTPSNPRTTQYF. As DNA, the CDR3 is TGTGCCAGTAATGGCGGGGCATACACCCCCTCGAATCCCCGGACGACCCAATATTTT.

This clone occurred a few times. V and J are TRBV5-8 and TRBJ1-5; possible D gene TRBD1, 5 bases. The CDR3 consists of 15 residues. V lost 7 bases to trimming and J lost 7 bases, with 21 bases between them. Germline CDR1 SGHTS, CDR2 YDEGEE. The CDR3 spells CASSLGQLSSQPQHF. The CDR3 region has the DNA TGTGCCAGCTCTTTGGGGCAGTTAAGTTCGCAGCCCCAGCATTTT. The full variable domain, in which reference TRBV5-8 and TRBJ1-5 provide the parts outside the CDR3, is EAGVTQSPTHLIKTRGQQATLRCSPISGHTSVYWYQQALGLGLQFLLWYDEGEERNRGNFPPRFSGRQFPNYSSELNVNALELEDSALYLCASSLGQLSSQPQHFGDGTRLSIL.

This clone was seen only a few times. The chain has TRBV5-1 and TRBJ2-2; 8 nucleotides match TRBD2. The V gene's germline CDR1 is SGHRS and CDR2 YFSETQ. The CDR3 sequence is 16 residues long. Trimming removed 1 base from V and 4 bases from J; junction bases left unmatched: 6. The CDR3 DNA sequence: TGCGCCAGCAGCTTGTATCCGGGAGGGAGCACCGGGGAGCTGTTTTTT. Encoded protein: CASSLYPGGSTGELFF. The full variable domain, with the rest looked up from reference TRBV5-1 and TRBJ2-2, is KAGVTQTPRYLIKTRGQQVTLSCSPISGHRSVSWYQQTPGQGLQFLFEYFSETQRNKGNFPGRFSGRQFSNSRSEMNVSTLELGDSALYLCASSLYPGGSTGELFFGEGSRLTVL.

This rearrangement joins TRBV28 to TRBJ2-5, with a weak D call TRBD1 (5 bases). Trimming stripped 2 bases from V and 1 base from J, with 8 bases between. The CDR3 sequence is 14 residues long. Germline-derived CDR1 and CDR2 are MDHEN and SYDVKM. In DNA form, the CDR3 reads TGTGCCAGCAGTTTAACAGGTTCCCAAGAGACCCAGTACTTC. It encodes CASSLTGSQETQYF.

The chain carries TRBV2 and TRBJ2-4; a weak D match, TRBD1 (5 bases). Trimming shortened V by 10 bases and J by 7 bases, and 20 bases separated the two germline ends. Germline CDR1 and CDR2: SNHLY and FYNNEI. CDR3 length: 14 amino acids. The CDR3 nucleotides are TGTGCCACAAGTAGGGGAAGAATTTGGAACATTCAGTACTTC. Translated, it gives CATSRGRIWNIQYF.

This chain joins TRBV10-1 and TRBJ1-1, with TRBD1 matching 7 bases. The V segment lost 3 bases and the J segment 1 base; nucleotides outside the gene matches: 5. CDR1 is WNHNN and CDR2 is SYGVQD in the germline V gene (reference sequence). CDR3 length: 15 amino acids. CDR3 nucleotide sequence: TGCGCCAGCAGTGACCCAGGACAGGCGAACACTGAAGCTTTCTTT. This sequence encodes CASSDPGQANTEAFF.

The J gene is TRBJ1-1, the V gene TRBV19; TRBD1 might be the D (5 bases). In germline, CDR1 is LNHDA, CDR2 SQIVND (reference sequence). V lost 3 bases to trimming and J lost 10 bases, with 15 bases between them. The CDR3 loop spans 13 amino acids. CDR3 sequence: CASSISLGRRAFF. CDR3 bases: TGTGCCAGTAGTATCTCTCTGGGGCGCAGAGCTTTCTTT.

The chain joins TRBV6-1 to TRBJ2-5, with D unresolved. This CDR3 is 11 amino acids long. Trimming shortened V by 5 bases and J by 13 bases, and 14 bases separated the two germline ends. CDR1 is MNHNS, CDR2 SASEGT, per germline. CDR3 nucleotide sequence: TGTGCCAGCAGTACCGTAAGCGCCAGGTACTTC. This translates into CASSTVSARYF.

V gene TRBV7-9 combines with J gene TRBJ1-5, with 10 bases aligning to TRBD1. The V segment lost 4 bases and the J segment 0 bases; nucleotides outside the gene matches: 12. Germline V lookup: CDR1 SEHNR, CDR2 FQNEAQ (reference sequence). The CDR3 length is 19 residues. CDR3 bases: TGTGCCAGCAGCTCCTGGGACAGGGGTTCCCACAATAGCAATCAGCCCCAGCATTTT. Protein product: CASSSWDRGSHNSNQPQHF.

The CDR3 region is CASSPGTGGTYEQYF. CDR3 DNA sequence: TGTGCCAGCAGCCCCGGGACAGGGGGCACTTACGAGCAGTACTTC. This rearrangement joins TRBV7-2 to TRBJ2-7, with 12 positions matching TRBD1. The J segment lost 4 bases and the V segment lost 5 bases, leaving 6 bases of the junction unmatched. The CDR3 totals 15 residues. Germline V lookup: CDR1 SGHTA, CDR2 FQGNSA. Together with reference TRBV7-2 and TRBJ2-7, the CDR3 gives the full variable domain: GAGVSQSPSNKVTEKGKDVELRCDPISGHTALYWYRQSLGQGLEFLIYFQGNSAPDKSGLPSDRFSAERTGGSVSTLTIQRTQQEDSAVYLCASSPGTGGTYEQYFGPGTRLTVT.

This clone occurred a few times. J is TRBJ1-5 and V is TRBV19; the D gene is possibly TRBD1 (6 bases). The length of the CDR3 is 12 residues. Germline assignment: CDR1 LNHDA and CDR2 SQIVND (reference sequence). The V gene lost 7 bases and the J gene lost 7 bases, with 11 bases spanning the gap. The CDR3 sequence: CASTGGGQPQHF. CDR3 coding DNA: TGTGCCAGTACCGGGGGGGGCCAGCCCCAGCATTTT.